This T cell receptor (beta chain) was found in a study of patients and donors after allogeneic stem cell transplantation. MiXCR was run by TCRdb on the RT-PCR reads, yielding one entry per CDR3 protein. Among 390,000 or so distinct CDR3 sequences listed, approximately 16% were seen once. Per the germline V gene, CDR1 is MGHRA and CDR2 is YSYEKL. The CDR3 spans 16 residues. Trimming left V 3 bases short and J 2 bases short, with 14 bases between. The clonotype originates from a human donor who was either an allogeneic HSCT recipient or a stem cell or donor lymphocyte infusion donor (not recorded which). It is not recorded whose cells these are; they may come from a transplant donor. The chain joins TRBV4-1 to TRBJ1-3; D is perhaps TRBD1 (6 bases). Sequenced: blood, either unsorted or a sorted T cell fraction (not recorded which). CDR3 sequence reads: CASSQPGQKAGNTIYF. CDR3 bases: TGCGCCAGCAGCCAGCCCGGACAGAAGGCTGGAAACACCATATATTTT.